The rows below give T cell receptor beta chains drawn from one sample of a study of human T cells and chemical hapten exposure. TCRdb used MiXCR to reprocess the RACE reads, holding one entry per CDR3 protein. This repertoire shows some 91,000 distinct CDR3 sequences, roughly 12% found once; its top ten account for over 2%. The material was whole blood, obtained in connection with sensitization to the hapten diphenylcyclopropenone (DPC). Every receptor here comes from a woman aged 40 to 50 with alopecia areata. Some clones in this sample may be carry-over from other donors' samples. Both conserved end residues are part of each CDR3. Each record gives: J gene, V gene, CDR3 protein.

TRBJ2-3 | TRBV6-5 | CASSLAGGTDTQYF
TRBJ2-3 | TRBV5-1 | CASRAYYPFGPDTQYF
TRBJ2-7 | TRBV28 | CASSPTGQGSYEQYF
TRBJ2-3 | TRBV7-2 | CASSLDRSSTDTQYF
TRBJ2-7 | TRBV20-1 | CSAPDAGGTYEQYF
TRBJ2-7 | TRBV18 | CASSPFQVANSYEQYF
TRBJ2-1 | TRBV7-9 | CASRKRGMKFF
TRBJ2-2 | TRBV7-6 | CASSSPRTSVYTGELFF
TRBJ2-3 | TRBV5-4 | CASSFGELTQYF
TRBJ2-7 | TRBV7-2 | CASRSLVLAGVGSYEQYF
TRBJ1-3 | TRBV28 | CASSPGNLYSGNTIYF
TRBJ2-6 | TRBV20-1 | CSARASYIPWTSGRSGANVLTF
TRBJ1-2 | TRBV20-1 | CSAVEGPYGYTF
TRBJ2-7 | TRBV6-6 | CASSPSGEYEQYF
TRBJ2-3 | TRBV6-2/TRBV6-3 | CAARETSTDTQYF
TRBJ2-2 | TRBV4-3 | CASSRDPLVSSANTGELFF
TRBJ2-5 | TRBV5-1 | CASSLLGRGEETQYF
TRBJ2-5 | TRBV7-2 | CASSTPLIGTQYF
TRBJ2-2 | TRBV28 | CASSLTASRGRNTGELFF
TRBJ1-2 | TRBV7-9 | CASSPPWAGANYGYTF
TRBJ2-7 | TRBV27 | CASSWAPKRLRAHQEQYF
TRBJ1-5 | TRBV6-5 | CASSYSTSPGQPQHF
TRBJ2-5 | TRBV29-1 | CSVFMGVSQETQYF
TRBJ1-5 | TRBV28 | CASSLAGGYQPQHF
TRBJ1-5 | TRBV18 | CASSPDISNQPQHF
TRBJ2-4 | TRBV29-1 | CSDPRLEGTKNIQYF